This T cell receptor beta chain emerged from a study of post-analysis software for immune sequencing data. At the level of the study: Included among the disease courses, which were recorded for the cohort, were relapsing-remitting, secondary progressive and progressive-relapsing multiple sclerosis.

The TCR beta cDNA libraries carried unique molecular identifiers. cDNA molecules numbering 400,000 to 550,000 came from around 0.96 to 9.9 million T cells. TCRdb redid the calling of the PCR reads with MiXCR, one entry per CDR3 protein. The sample lists a few hundred thousand distinct CDR3 sequences, over 35% occurring once. The V gene's germline CDR1 is SGHTA and CDR2 FQGTGA. The CDR3 runs 15 residues. Study outcomes and limitations: In multiple sclerosis, normalized Chao1 diversity was significantly below that of controls. About five TRBV segments were more frequent in patients than controls; TRBV5-6, TRBV5-1 and TRBV20-1 belonged to this group.

In the case of this clonotype: Antigen unknown. At one end the junction does not follow the germline gene, possibly because of a read error.

The specimen was blood. The TCR originated in a girl aged 5 to 17 with multiple sclerosis. This sequence joins TRBV7-3 and TRBJ2-1; 14 nucleotides align to TRBD2. The CDR3 sequence: CASSPGLAGVNERFF. CDR3 nucleotide sequence: TGTGCCAGCAGCCCGGGACTAGCGGGAGTCAATGAGCGGTTCTTC. Complete variable domain (other parts from reference TRBV7-3 and TRBJ2-1): GAGVSQTPSNKVTEKGKYVELRCDPISGHTALYWYRQSLGQGPEFLIYFQGTGAADDSGLPNDRFFAVRPEGSVSTLKIQRTERGDSAVYLCASSPGLAGVNERFFGPGTRLTVL.